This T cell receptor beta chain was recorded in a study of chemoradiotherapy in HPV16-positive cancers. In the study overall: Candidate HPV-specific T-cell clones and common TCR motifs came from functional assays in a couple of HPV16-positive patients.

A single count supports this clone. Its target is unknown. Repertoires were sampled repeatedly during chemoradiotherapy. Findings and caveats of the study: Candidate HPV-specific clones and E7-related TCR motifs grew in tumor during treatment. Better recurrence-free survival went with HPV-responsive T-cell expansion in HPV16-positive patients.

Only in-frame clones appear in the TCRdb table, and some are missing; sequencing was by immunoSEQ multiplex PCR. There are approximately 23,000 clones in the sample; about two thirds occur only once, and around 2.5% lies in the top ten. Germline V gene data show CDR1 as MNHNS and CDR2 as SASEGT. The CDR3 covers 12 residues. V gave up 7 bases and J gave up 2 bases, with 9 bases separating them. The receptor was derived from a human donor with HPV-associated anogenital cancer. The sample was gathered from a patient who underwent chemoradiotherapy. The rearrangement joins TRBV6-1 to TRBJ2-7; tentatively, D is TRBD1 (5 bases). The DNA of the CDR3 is TGTGCCAGCACCCAGACAGCCTACGAGCAGTACTTC. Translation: CASTQTAYEQYF.